Listed below are T cell receptor beta chains from one sample, sequenced in a study of cytomegalovirus exposure and HLA in healthy donors. The data were produced by immunoSEQ multiplex PCR, yet TCRdb's version contains in-frame clones alone and is incomplete. The sample has some 59,000 clones, under 90% seen once. Sequences were obtained from PBMCs. Receptors were obtained from a woman in her late teens or twenties in good health and CMV-seronegative. Each CDR3 is given with its conserved first and last residue. D genes are given only for firm matches. Size is stated for part of the rows, as once, few or many counts, or as a class when the clone is expanded.

>.|TRBD2|TRBV11-3|TRBJ2-1
CASSSGSSLQNEQFF
TGTGCCAGCAGCAGCGGGAGTTCCCTACAGAATGAGCAGTTCTTC
>few|.|TRBV9|TRBJ2-7
CASSVGGGFYEQYF
TGTGCCAGCAGCGTAGGTGGCGGATTCTACGAGCAGTACTTC
>.|.|TRBV10-2|TRBJ2-5
CASSPFRVDQETQYF
TGCGCCAGCAGTCCCTTCAGGGTTGACCAAGAGACCCAGTACTTC
>.|.|TRBV28|TRBJ2-7
CASTGIQIRKYF
TGTGCCAGCACAGGGATTCAGATAAGGAAGTACTTC
>.|TRBD1|TRBV29-1|TRBJ2-7
CSVEGGTGLTYEQYF
TGCAGCGTTGAAGGCGGGACAGGCCTTACCTACGAGCAGTACTTC
>.|.|TRBV5-4|TRBJ2-2
CASSYRLTGELFF
TGTGCCAGCAGCTACCGACTCACCGGGGAGCTGTTTTTT
>.|.|TRBV6-1|TRBJ1-1
CASSEGPGDTEAFF
TGTGCCAGCAGTGAGGGACCGGGGGACACTGAAGCTTTCTTT
>.|.|TRBV6-4|TRBJ1-3
CASNMTLGGGNTIYF
TGTGCCAGCAACATGACGTTGGGAGGGGGAAACACCATATATTTT
>.|.|TRBV11-2|TRBJ1-1
CASSSQGVNTEAFF
TGTGCCAGCAGCTCCCAGGGTGTGAACACTGAAGCTTTCTTT
>.|TRBD1|TRBV5-6|TRBJ2-7
CASRRTGTYEQYF
TGTGCCAGCCGGAGGACAGGGACCTACGAGCAGTACTTC